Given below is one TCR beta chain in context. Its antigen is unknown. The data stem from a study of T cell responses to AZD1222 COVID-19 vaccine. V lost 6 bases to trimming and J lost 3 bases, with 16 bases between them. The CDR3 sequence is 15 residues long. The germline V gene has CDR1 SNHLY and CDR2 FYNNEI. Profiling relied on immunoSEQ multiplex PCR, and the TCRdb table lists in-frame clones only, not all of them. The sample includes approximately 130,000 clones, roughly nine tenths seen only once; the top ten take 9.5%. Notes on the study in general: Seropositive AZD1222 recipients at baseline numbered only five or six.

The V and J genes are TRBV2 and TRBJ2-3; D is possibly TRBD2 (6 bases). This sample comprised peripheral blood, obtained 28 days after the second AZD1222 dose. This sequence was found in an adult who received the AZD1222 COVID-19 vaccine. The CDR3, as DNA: TGTGCCAGCAGGGACCGCGGGGCCGGTACAGATACGCAGTATTTT. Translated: CASRDRGAGTDTQYF.